This T cell receptor (beta chain) emerged from a study of OX40 agonist ivuxolimab in advanced cancers. At the level of the study: Treatment of patients was with ivuxolimab, an agonistic anti-OX40 (CD134) antibody. Points from the study as a whole: Both blood CD4+ and CD8+ T cells showed clonal growth by week 6 at 0.1 to 3.0 mg/kg. Low normalized T-cell clonal expansion also characterized some of the nonresponders. The mean number of expanded clones was higher in CD8+ T cells than in CD4+.

Turning to this clone: What it binds is not known.

V lost 4 bases, J lost 0 bases, and 13 bases lay in between. This CDR3 is 16 amino acids long. The V gene's germline CDR1 is LGHNA and CDR2 YNFKEQ. Libraries were prepared by immunoSEQ multiplex PCR; TCRdb keeps only in-frame clonotypes and omits some of them. The sample shows roughly 7,000 clones, 65% to 90% of them seen only once. The specimen comprised CD4+ or CD8+ T cells sorted from blood, sampled in a trial of the OX40 agonist ivuxolimab. This sequence originates from an adult with an advanced solid tumor such as melanoma, head and neck, liver or kidney cancer. The chain carries TRBV4-2 and TRBJ1-3, with TRBD1 as a possible D gene (5 bases). CDR3 in DNA: TGTGCCAGCAGCCGGACTCTTGGGACCTCTGGAAACACCATATATTTT. Translation: CASSRTLGTSGNTIYF.